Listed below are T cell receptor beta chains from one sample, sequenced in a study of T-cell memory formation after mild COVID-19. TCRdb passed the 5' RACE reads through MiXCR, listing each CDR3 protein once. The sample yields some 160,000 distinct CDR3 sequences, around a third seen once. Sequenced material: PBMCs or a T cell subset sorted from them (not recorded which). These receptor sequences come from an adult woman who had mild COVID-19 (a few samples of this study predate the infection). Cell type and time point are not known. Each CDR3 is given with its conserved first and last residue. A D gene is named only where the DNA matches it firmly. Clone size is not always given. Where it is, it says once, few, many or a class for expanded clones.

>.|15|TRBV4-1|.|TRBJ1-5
CASSLPDLVGQPQHF
TGCGCCAGCAGCCTTCCAGACCTGGTAGGTCAGCCCCAGCATTTT
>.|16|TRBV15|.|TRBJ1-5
CATSRDVPDRNQPQHF
TGTGCCACCAGCAGAGATGTTCCGGACAGAAATCAGCCCCAGCATTTT
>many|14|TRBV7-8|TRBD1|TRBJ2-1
CASSTRQGSNEQFF
TGTGCCAGCAGCACCAGACAGGGTAGTAATGAGCAGTTCTTC
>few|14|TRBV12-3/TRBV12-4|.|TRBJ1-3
CASSRRGLGNTIYF
TGTGCCAGCAGCCGACGGGGGCTAGGAAACACCATATATTTT
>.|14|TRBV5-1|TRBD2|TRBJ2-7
CASSGGTSGYEQYF
TGCGCCAGCAGCGGCGGGACTAGCGGGTACGAGCAGTACTTC
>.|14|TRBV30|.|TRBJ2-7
CAWGGSPAGYEQYF
TGTGCCTGGGGAGGGAGCCCAGCGGGCTACGAGCAGTACTTC
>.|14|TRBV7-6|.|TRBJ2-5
CASSHRTPRETQYF
TGTGCCAGCAGCCATAGGACACCCCGGGAGACCCAGTACTTC
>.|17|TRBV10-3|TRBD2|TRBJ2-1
CAISEPGAGGGYGEQFF
TGTGCCATCAGTGAGCCAGGGGCGGGAGGGGGCTACGGTGAGCAGTTCTTC
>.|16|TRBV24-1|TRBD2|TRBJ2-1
CATSDFGTSGSQEQFF
TGTGCCACCAGTGATTTCGGGACTAGCGGGAGTCAGGAGCAGTTCTTC
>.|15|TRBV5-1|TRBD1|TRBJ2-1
CASSLVYRGNNEQFF
TGCGCCAGCAGCTTGGTTTACAGGGGGAACAATGAGCAGTTCTTC
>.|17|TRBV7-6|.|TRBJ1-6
CASSLAALVGVNSPLHF
TGTGCCAGCAGCTTAGCGGCGTTGGTAGGAGTTAATTCACCCCTCCACTTT
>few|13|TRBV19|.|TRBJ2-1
CASSLRGRGEQFF
TGTGCCAGTAGTTTAAGGGGCCGGGGGGAGCAGTTCTTC
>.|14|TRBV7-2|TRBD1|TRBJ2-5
CASSSEDRGETQYF
TGTGCCAGCAGCTCCGAGGACAGGGGGGAGACCCAGTACTTC
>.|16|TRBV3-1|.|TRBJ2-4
CASSQWDSPESDIQYF
TGTGCCAGCAGCCAGTGGGACTCGCCAGAGAGCGACATTCAGTACTTC
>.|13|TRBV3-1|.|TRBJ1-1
CASSQEARTEAFF
TGTGCCAGCAGCCAAGAGGCAAGGACTGAAGCTTTCTTT
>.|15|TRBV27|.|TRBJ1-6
CASSFQGRSNSPLHF
TGTGCCAGCAGTTTCCAGGGCCGGTCTAATTCACCCCTCCACTTT
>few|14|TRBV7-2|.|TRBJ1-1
CASSLRRGNTEAFF
TGTGCCAGCAGCTTGAGGCGCGGGAACACTGAAGCTTTCTTT
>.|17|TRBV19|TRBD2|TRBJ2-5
CASHRGVAGASGETQYF
TGTGCCAGCCACCGGGGGGTAGCGGGAGCCTCGGGGGAGACCCAGTACTTC
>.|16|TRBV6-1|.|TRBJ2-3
CASSERGLRSTDTQYF
TGTGCCAGCAGTGAACGGGGGCTAAGAAGCACAGATACGCAGTATTTT
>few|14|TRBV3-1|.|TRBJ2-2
CASSRPNGAGELFF
TGTGCCAGCAGCCGTCCCAATGGGGCCGGGGAGCTGTTTTTT
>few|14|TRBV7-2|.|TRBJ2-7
CASSRGGGSYEQYF
TGTGCCAGCAGCCGCGGGGGCGGGAGCTACGAGCAGTACTTC
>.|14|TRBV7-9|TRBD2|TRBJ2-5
CASSLAGGTETQYF
TGTGCCAGCAGCTTAGCCGGGGGGACGGAGACCCAGTACTTC
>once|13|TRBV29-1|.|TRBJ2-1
CSVSSWTRNEQFF
TGCAGCGTCTCTAGCTGGACGAGGAATGAGCAGTTCTTC
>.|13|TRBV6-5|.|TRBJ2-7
CASGEPPHYAQYF
TGTGCCTCGGGCGAGCCACCCCATTACGCGCAGTACTTC
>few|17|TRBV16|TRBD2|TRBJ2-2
CASSQSFGGSSTGELFF
TGTGCCAGCAGCCAATCTTTTGGCGGGAGTAGCACCGGGGAGCTGTTTTTT
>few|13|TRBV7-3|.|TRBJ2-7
CASSLKAGYEQYF
TGTGCCAGCAGCTTGAAGGCAGGCTACGAGCAGTACTTC
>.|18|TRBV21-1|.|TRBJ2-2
CASSRATYRAENTGELFF
TGTGCCAGCAGCAGAGCCACATACAGGGCGGAGAACACCGGGGAGCTGTTTTTT
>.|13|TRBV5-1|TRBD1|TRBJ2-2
CATRQGANGELFF
TGCGCCACCCGACAGGGGGCCAACGGGGAGCTGTTTTTT
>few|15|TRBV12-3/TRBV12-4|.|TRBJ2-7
CASSLRTVVGDEQYF
TGTGCCAGCAGTTTGAGGACAGTTGTAGGCGACGAGCAGTACTTC
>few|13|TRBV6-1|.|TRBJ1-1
CASYGGADPEAFF
TGTGCCAGTTATGGGGGCGCGGATCCTGAAGCTTTCTTT
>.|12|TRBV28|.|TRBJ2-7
CASTSGGYEQYF
TGTGCCAGCACCTCCGGGGGCTACGAGCAGTACTTC
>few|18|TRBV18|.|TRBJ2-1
CASSPRFGGGSSYNEQFF
TGTGCCAGCTCACCACGATTTGGTGGGGGCAGCTCCTACAATGAGCAGTTCTTC
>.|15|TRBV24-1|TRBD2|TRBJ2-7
CATSDGLAGSYEQYF
TGTGCCACCAGTGATGGACTAGCTGGCTCCTACGAGCAGTACTTC
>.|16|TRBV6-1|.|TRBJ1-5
CASSGDIQGRNQPQHF
TGTGCCAGCAGTGGTGATATACAGGGTCGCAATCAGCCCCAGCATTTT
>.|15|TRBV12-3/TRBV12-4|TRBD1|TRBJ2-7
CASSFLAQGASEQYF
TGTGCCAGCAGTTTTCTTGCGCAGGGGGCGTCCGAGCAGTACTTC
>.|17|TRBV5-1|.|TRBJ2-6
CASSSFTGASGANVLTF
TGCGCCAGCAGCTCTTTTACGGGGGCATCTGGGGCCAACGTCCTGACTTTC
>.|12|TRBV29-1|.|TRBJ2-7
CSVEEGRQRQYF
TGCAGCGTTGAAGAGGGCCGACAGAGACAGTACTTC
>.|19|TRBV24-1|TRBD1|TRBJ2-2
CATSDFGDRALTNTGELFF
TGTGCCACCAGTGATTTTGGCGACAGGGCCCTTACGAACACCGGGGAGCTGTTTTTT
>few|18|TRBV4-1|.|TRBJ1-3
CASSLGVIFGTSGDTIYF
TGCGCCAGCAGCCTAGGAGTCATCTTCGGGACCTCTGGGGACACCATATATTTT
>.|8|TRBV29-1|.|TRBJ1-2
CSAGPYTF
TGCAGCGCCGGCCCCTACACCTTC
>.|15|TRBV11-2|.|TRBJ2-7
CASSSYFSSSYEQYF
TGTGCCAGCAGCTCCTACTTCAGTTCTTCCTACGAGCAGTACTTC
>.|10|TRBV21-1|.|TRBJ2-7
CASSKFGQYF
TGTGCCAGCAGCAAATTTGGGCAGTACTTC
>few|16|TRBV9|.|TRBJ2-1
CASSVAGRGSYNEQFF
TGTGCCAGCAGCGTAGCTGGCAGGGGTTCCTACAATGAGCAGTTCTTC
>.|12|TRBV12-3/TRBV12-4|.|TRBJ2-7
CASSTPPHEQYF
TGTGCCAGCAGCACCCCCCCTCACGAGCAGTACTTC
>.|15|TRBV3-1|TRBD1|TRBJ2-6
CASKSGGIGANVLTF
TGTGCCAGCAAGTCAGGGGGCATTGGGGCCAACGTCCTGACTTTC
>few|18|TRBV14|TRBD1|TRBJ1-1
CASSQFRDSPPGYTEAFF
TGTGCCAGCAGCCAATTCCGGGACAGTCCTCCAGGATACACTGAAGCTTTCTTT
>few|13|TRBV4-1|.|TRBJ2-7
CASSQDAGGEQYF
TGCGCCAGCAGCCAAGATGCGGGCGGGGAGCAGTACTTC
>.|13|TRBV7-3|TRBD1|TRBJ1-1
CASSEGTVTEAFF
TGTGCCAGCAGCGAAGGGACAGTCACTGAAGCTTTCTTT